Listed here are 26 T cell receptor beta chains from one sample, sequenced in a study of blood T cell repertoires in COVID-19. Libraries were prepared by immunoSEQ multiplex PCR; TCRdb keeps only in-frame clonotypes and omits some of them. The table has 650,000 to 800,000 clones, approximately 90% seen once. Sequences were obtained from peripheral blood. The receptors stem from a woman aged 18-29 years with acute or convalescent COVID-19.

The gene calls are TRBV10-3 and TRBJ2-7; perhaps TRBD1 as D (6 bases). Trimming stripped 7 bases from V and 0 bases from J, with 13 bases between. The germline gives CDR1 ENHRY, CDR2 SYGVKD. The CDR3 loop spans 14 amino acids. The CDR3 DNA sequence: TGTGCCATCACCCCCGACAGGAGCTCCTACGAGCAGTACTTC. Its protein is CAITPDRSSYEQYF.

The chain couples TRBV27 to TRBJ2-1, with 8 nucleotides matching TRBD2. V was clipped by 7 bases and J by 7 bases; unmatched bases: 3. The CDR3 consists of 12 residues. In germline, CDR1 is MNHEY, CDR2 SMNVEV (reference sequence). CDR3 protein: CASTSGGNEQFF. The CDR3 DNA reads TGTGCCAGCACATCGGGGGGGAATGAGCAGTTCTTC.

V and J are TRBV6-6 and TRBJ1-4; D is perhaps TRBD1 (6 bases). From germline, CDR1 is MNHNY and CDR2 SVGAGI (reference sequence). Trimming stripped 2 bases from V and 8 bases from J, with 12 bases between. This CDR3 contains 14 residues. CDR3 nucleotides: TGTGCCAGCAGTTACAGGGGGGGAGGGGAAAAACTGTTTTTT. Its translation: CASSYRGGGEKLFF.

V gene TRBV5-6 combines with J gene TRBJ2-7, with 10 bases lining up with TRBD1. CDR1 and CDR2 (germline): SGHDT, YYEEEE. J gave up 4 bases and V 0 bases, and 7 bases lay outside the gene matches. The CDR3 is 16 residues long. The CDR3 region is CASSLVVRDRGYEQYF. The CDR3 bases are TGTGCCAGCAGCTTGGTTGTTCGGGACAGGGGTTACGAGCAGTACTTC.

This clone has only one observation. The CDR3 DNA reads TGTGCCAGCAGCTCGACGGGTGGGGAGACCCAGTACTTC. It yields the protein CASSSTGGETQYF. The chain recombines TRBV6-5 with TRBJ2-5; D is uncertain. Germline V gene data show CDR1 as MNHEY and CDR2 as SVGAGI. V lost 6 bases to trimming and J lost 5 bases, with 13 bases between them. The CDR3 has 13 residues.

DNA for the CDR3: TGTGCCACCAGTGATTGGGGACAGGGAGTATACAATGAGCAGTTCTTC. It translates to CATSDWGQGVYNEQFF. V and J are TRBV24-1 and TRBJ2-1, with 9 nucleotides matching TRBD1. The CDR3 is 16 amino acids. With 2 bases clipped from V and 4 bases from J, the junction kept 5 bases outside the gene matches. Germline assignment: CDR1 KGHDR and CDR2 SFDVKD.

The rearrangement joins TRBV2 to TRBJ2-3; weak D call: TRBD2 (6 bases). The germline gives CDR1 SNHLY, CDR2 FYNNEI. The length of the CDR3 is 16 residues. The ends were cut back, 5 bases at V and 2 bases at J, with 17 bases in the middle. The CDR3 DNA reads TGTGCCAGCAGTACTTCTTCGGGGGTTCCCACAGATACGCAGTATTTT. Its translation is CASSTSSGVPTDTQYF. Looking up the rest from reference TRBV2 and TRBJ2-3 gives the full variable domain: EPEVTQTPSHQVTQMGQEVILRCVPISNHLYFYWYRQILGQKVEFLVSFYNNEISEKSEIFDDQFSVERPDGSNFTLKIRSTKLEDSAMYFCASSTSSGVPTDTQYFGPGTRLTVL.

This chain joins TRBV7-2 and TRBJ1-2, with D possibly TRBD1 on 5 matching bases. Trimming shortened V by 7 bases and J by 2 bases, and 11 bases separated the two germline ends. The CDR3 consists of 13 residues. Germline V gives CDR1 SGHTA, CDR2 FQGNSA. In DNA, the CDR3 is TGTGCCAGCACGTGGGGCGCGAACTATGGCTACACCTTC. Its translation is CASTWGANYGYTF. The full variable domain, completed using reference TRBV7-2 and TRBJ1-2, is GAGVSQSPSNKVTEKGKDVELRCDPISGHTALYWYRQSLGQGLEFLIYFQGNSAPDKSGLPSDRFSAERTGGSVSTLTIQRTQQEDSAVYLCASTWGANYGYTFGSGTRLTVV.

This rearrangement joins TRBV5-1 to TRBJ1-2, with D hard to call. The CDR3 sequence is 12 residues long. V was pared by 0 bases and J by 8 bases, with 8 bases between. Germline V gene sequence: CDR1 SGHRS, CDR2 YFSETQ. In nucleotides, the CDR3 is TGCGCCAGCAGCTTGGCGGCTAGCGGCTACACCTTC. This encodes CASSLAASGYTF.

The chain combines TRBV11-2 with TRBJ1-2; D is perhaps TRBD1 (6 bases). Trimming shortened V by 1 base and J by 8 bases, and 14 bases separated the two germline ends. The CDR3 is made up of 14 amino acids. Germline CDR1 reads SGHAT; CDR2 reads FQNNGV. CDR3 sequence reads: CASSLGLGAWGYTF. The DNA of the CDR3 is TGTGCCAGCAGCTTAGGACTGGGGGCATGGGGCTACACCTTC.

This rearrangement joins TRBV5-1 to TRBJ1-2; TRBD1 matches at 9 bases. Germline loops: CDR1 SGHRS, CDR2 YFSETQ. V was clipped by 2 bases and J by 8 bases; unmatched bases: 7. This CDR3 has 14 residues. The CDR3, as DNA: TGCGCCAGCAGCTTTCCGGGACAGGGAGTAGGCTACACCTTC. Translated: CASSFPGQGVGYTF.

The genes are TRBV30 and TRBJ1-2; tentatively, D is TRBD1 (6 bases). The CDR3 runs 14 residues. Trimming removed 4 bases at V and 4 bases at J, with 16 bases between. Looked up from germline, CDR1 is GTSNPN and CDR2 is SVGIG (reference sequence). Here the CDR3 reads CAWKGGGFGYGYTF. Here the CDR3 DNA reads TGTGCCTGGAAGGGGGGGGGCTTTGGCTATGGCTACACCTTC.

The gene calls are TRBV5-1 and TRBJ2-7; tentatively, D is TRBD1 (6 bases). This CDR3 spans 15 amino acids. Germline CDR1 is SGHRS and CDR2 is YFSETQ. Between the trimmed V and J ends, which lost 0 bases and 1 base, there was a span of 11 bases. The CDR3, as DNA: TGCGCCAGCAGCTTGGGGGACACCTATTCCTACGAGCAGTACTTC. Its protein product is CASSLGDTYSYEQYF.

V usage is TRBV2 and J usage is TRBJ2-1; D is unresolved. Per the germline V gene, CDR1 is SNHLY and CDR2 is FYNNEI. V lost 8 bases and J lost 7, with 9 bases in between. The CDR3 runs to 11 residues. CDR3: CASGSTNEQFF. Here the CDR3 DNA reads TGTGCCAGCGGTTCCACTAATGAGCAGTTCTTC. Based on the CDR3 plus reference TRBV2 and TRBJ2-1, the full variable domain is EPEVTQTPSHQVTQMGQEVILRCVPISNHLYFYWYRQILGQKVEFLVSFYNNEISEKSEIFDDQFSVERPDGSNFTLKIRSTKLEDSAMYFCASGSTNEQFFGPGTRLTVL.

The rearrangement uses TRBV4-1 and TRBJ1-2; 8 bases fit TRBD1. Germline lookup yields CDR1 MGHRA and CDR2 YSYEKL. Germline trimming cut 1 base from V and 4 bases from J; bases unmatched to any gene: 2. The CDR3 sequence is 14 residues long. The CDR3 loop reads CASSQGTGLYGYTF. In DNA, the CDR3 is TGCGCCAGCAGCCAAGGGACAGGGCTCTATGGCTACACCTTC.

This clone has only one observation. J is TRBJ1-1 and V is TRBV6-5; TRBD1 agrees at 7 bases. Germline lookup yields CDR1 MNHEY and CDR2 SVGAGI. Germline trimming cut 6 bases from V and 0 bases from J; bases unmatched to any gene: 7. The CDR3 length is 15 residues. CDR3 DNA sequence: TGTGCCAGCAGCAAAACAGGGGACTTGAACACTGAAGCTTTCTTT. Translation gives CASSKTGDLNTEAFF.

This chain uses TRBV6-1 with TRBJ1-1; D is unresolved. The CDR3 is 15 residues long. Trimming removed 1 base from V and 6 bases from J, with 15 bases in between. Looked up from germline, CDR1 is MNHNS and CDR2 is SASEGT. The CDR3 region is CASSEEPRKTAEAFF. Here the CDR3 DNA reads TGTGCCAGCAGTGAAGAGCCTAGAAAGACGGCTGAAGCTTTCTTT.

The rearrangement links TRBV24-1 to TRBJ1-5; 10 nucleotides align to TRBD1. The CDR3 runs to 14 residues. Germline V gene lookup returns CDR1 KGHDR and CDR2 SFDVKD. After removal of 5 bases from V and 4 bases from J, the junction contained 1 base not matched to a gene. CDR3 in DNA: TGTGCCACCAGTGGGGACAGGGGTAATCAGCCCCAGCATTTT. Translated: CATSGDRGNQPQHF.

The V call is TRBV12-3 or TRBV12-4, the J call TRBJ2-3, with D perhaps matching TRBD2 (5 bases). CDR3 length: 13 amino acids. Between the trimmed V and J ends, which lost 7 bases and 3 bases, there was a span of 11 bases. CDR3 residues: CASNRGGTDTQYF. The CDR3 DNA sequence: TGTGCCAGCAATCGAGGCGGGACAGATACGCAGTATTTT.

The chain combines TRBV19 with TRBJ1-1; no clear D. This CDR3 is 14 amino acids long. Germline-derived CDR1 and CDR2 are LNHDA and SQIVND (reference sequence). V was shortened by 4 bases and J by 4 bases, with 13 bases between the two germline ends. The CDR3 loop is CASSREGGSTEAFF. The CDR3 bases are TGTGCCAGTAGTAGGGAGGGCGGAAGCACTGAAGCTTTCTTT.

J is TRBJ2-1 and V is TRBV27; D remains unclear. The V end lost 6 bases, the J end lost 1 base, and 7 bases lay between the germline ends. Germline assignment: CDR1 MNHEY and CDR2 SMNVEV (reference sequence). CDR3 length: 13 amino acids. CDR3 residues: CASSPGSYNEQFF. Here the CDR3 DNA reads TGTGCCAGCAGCCCGGGTTCCTACAATGAGCAGTTCTTC.

The chain recombines TRBV3-1 (or the pseudogene TRBV3-2) with TRBJ1-1; 7 nucleotides line up with TRBD1. From germline, CDR1 is LGHDT and CDR2 YNNKEL (reference sequence). The V and J ends lost 4 bases and 10 bases, in that order; junction bases with no gene match: 9. The CDR3 consists of 13 residues. CDR3 DNA: TGTGCCAGCAGCCCCATCCTGACAGGGCGAGCTTTCTTT. It specifies CASSPILTGRAFF.

J is TRBJ2-7 and V is TRBV28; maybe TRBD1 (5 bases). The CDR3 has 15 amino acids. Trimming stripped 3 bases from V and 3 bases from J, with 15 bases between. Per the germline V gene, CDR1 is MDHEN and CDR2 is SYDVKM. CDR3 protein: CASSFTSLRGYEQYF. The CDR3 region has the DNA TGTGCCAGCAGTTTCACCTCCCTAAGGGGCTACGAGCAGTACTTC.

The rearrangement uses TRBV24-1 and TRBJ2-1, with D perhaps matching TRBD2 (5 bases). Trimming stripped 0 bases from V and 9 bases from J, with 14 bases between. The CDR3 runs 15 residues. Per the germline V gene, CDR1 is KGHDR and CDR2 is SFDVKD. The CDR3: CATSDLDARASEQFF. CDR3 nucleotide sequence: TGTGCCACCAGTGATTTGGACGCGAGGGCCAGTGAGCAGTTCTTC.

The V call is TRBV7-2, the J call TRBJ2-7; the D is unclear. V lost 4 bases and J 2 bases, leaving 6 bases between the germline ends. CDR1 is SGHTA, CDR2 FQGNSA, per germline. The CDR3 is 12 amino acids. CDR3 region: CASSWRTYEQYF. The CDR3 DNA is TGTGCCAGCAGCTGGCGGACCTACGAGCAGTACTTC.

The CDR3 loop reads CASGQGKQPQHF. For the CDR3, the DNA is TGTGCCAGCGGACAGGGGAAGCAGCCCCAGCATTTT. The rearrangement links TRBV3-1 (or the pseudogene TRBV3-2) to TRBJ1-5, with TRBD1 matching over 9 bases. Germline lookup yields CDR1 LGHDT and CDR2 YNNKEL (reference sequence). CDR3 length: 12 residues. Unmatched junction bases numbered 3, after V lost 8 bases and J lost 7 bases.